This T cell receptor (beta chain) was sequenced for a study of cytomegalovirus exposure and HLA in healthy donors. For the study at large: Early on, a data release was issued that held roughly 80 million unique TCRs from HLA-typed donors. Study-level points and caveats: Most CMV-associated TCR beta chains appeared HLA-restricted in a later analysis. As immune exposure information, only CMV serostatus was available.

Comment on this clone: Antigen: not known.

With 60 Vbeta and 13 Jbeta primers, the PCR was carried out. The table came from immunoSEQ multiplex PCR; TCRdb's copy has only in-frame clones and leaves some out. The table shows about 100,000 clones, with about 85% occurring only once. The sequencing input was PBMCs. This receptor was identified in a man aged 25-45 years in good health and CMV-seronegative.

CDR3 coding DNA: TGTGCCAGCAGGCGGTCCGTGGACAGATCGGAAGGCTACACCTTC. Protein product: CASRRSVDRSEGYTF. This rearrangement joins TRBV6-1 to TRBJ1-2; the D gene is possibly TRBD1 (6 bases). Trimming cost V 6 bases and J 8 bases, with 22 bases left between them. Looked up from germline, CDR1 is MNHNS and CDR2 is SASEGT. This CDR3 region has 15 residues.